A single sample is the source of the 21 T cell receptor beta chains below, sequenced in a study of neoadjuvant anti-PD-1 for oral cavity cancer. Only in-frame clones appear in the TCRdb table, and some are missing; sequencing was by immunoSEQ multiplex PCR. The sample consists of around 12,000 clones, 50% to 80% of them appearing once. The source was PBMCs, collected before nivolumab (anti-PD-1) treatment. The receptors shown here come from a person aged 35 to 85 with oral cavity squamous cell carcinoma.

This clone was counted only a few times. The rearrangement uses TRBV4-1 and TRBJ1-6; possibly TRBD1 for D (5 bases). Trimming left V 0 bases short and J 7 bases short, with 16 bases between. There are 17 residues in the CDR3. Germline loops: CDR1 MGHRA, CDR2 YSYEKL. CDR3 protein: CASSQDKEAGNNSPLHF. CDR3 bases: TGCGCCAGCAGCCAAGATAAGGAGGCAGGGAACAATTCACCCCTCCACTTT.

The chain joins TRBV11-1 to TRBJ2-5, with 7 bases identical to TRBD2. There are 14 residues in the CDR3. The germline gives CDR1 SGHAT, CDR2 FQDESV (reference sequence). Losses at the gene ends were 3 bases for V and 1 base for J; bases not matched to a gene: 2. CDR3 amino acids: CASSLGLLQETQYF. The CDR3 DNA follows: TGTGCCAGCAGCTTGGGACTACTCCAAGAGACCCAGTACTTC.

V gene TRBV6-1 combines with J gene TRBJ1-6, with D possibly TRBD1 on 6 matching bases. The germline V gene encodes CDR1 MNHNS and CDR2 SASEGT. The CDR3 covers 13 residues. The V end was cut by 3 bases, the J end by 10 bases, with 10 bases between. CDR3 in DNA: TGTGCCAGCAGTGAGGGGGCCCTGTCACCCCTCCACTTT. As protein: CASSEGALSPLHF.

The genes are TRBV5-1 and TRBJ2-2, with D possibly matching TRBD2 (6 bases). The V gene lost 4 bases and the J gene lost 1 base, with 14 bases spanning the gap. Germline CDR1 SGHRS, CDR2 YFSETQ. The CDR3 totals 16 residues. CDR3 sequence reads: CASSLGGRVNTGELFF. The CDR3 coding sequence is TGCGCCAGCAGCCTGGGAGGACGGGTGAACACCGGGGAGCTGTTTTTT. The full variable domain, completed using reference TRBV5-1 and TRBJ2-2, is KAGVTQTPRYLIKTRGQQVTLSCSPISGHRSVSWYQQTPGQGLQFLFEYFSETQRNKGNFPGRFSGRQFSNSRSEMNVSTLELGDSALYLCASSLGGRVNTGELFFGEGSRLTVL.

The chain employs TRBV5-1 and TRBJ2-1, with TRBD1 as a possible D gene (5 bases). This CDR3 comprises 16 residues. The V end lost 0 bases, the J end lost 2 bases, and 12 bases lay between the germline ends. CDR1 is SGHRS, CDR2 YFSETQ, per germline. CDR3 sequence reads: CASSLEQGLTYNEQFF. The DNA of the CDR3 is TGCGCCAGCAGCTTGGAGCAGGGCCTAACCTACAATGAGCAGTTCTTC.

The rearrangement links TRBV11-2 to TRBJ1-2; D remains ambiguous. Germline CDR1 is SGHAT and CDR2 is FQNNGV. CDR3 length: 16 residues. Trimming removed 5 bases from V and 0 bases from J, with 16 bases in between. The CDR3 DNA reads TGTGCCAGCAGCCCCACCGGAGTCCTAGCTAACTATGGCTACACCTTC. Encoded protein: CASSPTGVLANYGYTF.

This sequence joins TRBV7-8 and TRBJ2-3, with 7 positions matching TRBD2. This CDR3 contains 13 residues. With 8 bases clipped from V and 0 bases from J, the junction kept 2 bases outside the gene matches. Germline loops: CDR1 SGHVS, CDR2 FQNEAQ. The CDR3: CASRRGSTDTQYF. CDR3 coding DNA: TGTGCCAGCCGGCGGGGGAGCACAGATACGCAGTATTTT.

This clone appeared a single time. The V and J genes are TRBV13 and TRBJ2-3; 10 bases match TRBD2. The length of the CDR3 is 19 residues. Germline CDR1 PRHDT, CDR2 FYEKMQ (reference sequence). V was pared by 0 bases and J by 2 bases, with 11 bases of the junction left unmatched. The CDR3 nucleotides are TGTGCCAGCAGCTTAGGTCCCTTCGAGCGGGGGGGCCTCACAGATACGCAGTATTTT. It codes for CASSLGPFERGGLTDTQYF.

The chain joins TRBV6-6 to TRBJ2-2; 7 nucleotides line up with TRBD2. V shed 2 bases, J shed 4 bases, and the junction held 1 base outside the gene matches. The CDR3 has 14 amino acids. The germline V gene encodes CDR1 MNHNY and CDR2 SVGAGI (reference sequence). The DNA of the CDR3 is TGTGCCAGCAGTTACAAGCGGGGCACCGGGGAGCTGTTTTTT. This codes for CASSYKRGTGELFF.

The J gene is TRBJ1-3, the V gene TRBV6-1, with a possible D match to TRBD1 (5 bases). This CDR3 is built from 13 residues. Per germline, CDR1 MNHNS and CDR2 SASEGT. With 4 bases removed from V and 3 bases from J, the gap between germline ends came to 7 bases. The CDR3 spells CASSAGLGNTIYF. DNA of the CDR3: TGTGCCAGCAGTGCAGGGCTTGGAAACACCATATATTTT.

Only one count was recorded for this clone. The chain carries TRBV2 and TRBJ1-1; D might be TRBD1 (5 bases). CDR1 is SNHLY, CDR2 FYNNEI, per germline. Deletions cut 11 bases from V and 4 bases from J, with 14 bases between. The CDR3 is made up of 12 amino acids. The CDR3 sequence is CALNPGGTEAFF. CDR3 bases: TGTGCCTTGAACCCCGGGGGCACTGAAGCTTTCTTT.

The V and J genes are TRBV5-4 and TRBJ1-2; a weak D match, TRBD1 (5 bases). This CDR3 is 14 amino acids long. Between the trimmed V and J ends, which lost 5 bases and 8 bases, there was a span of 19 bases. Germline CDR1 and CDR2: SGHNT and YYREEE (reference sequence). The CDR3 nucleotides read TGTGCCAGCAGTAGTTCTTTGGGGGATATGGGCTACACCTTC. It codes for CASSSSLGDMGYTF.

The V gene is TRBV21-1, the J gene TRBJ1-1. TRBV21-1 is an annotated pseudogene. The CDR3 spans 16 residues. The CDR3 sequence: CASSKSRCGGNTEAFF. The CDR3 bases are TGTGCCAGCAGCAAAAGCAGGTGTGGAGGGAACACTGAAGCTTTCTTT.

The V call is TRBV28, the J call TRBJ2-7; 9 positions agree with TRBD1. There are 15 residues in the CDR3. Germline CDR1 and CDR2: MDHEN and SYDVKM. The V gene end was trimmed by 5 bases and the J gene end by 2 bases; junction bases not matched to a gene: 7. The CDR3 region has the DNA TGTGCCAGCAGTCCTACCGGGACAGGGACCTACGAGCAGTACTTC. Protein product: CASSPTGTGTYEQYF.

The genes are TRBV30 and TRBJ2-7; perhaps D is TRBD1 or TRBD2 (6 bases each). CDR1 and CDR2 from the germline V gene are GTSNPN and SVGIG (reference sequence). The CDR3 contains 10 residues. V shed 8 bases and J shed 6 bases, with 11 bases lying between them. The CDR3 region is CAGGLVEQYF. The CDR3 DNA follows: TGTGCCGGGGGGCTCGTCGAGCAGTACTTC.

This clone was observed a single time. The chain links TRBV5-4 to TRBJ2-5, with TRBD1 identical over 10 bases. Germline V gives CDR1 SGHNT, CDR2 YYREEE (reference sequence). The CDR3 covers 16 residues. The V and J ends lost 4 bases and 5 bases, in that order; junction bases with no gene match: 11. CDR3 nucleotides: TGTGCCAGCAGCGCCCCGGGACAGGGGACGGTGGAGACCCAGTACTTC. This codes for CASSAPGQGTVETQYF.

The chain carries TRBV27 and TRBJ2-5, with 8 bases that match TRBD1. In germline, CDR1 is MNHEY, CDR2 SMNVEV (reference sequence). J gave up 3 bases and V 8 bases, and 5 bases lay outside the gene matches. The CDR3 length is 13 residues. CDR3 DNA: TGTGCCAGCTCTAGGACAGGGAAAGAGACCCAGTACTTC. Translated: CASSRTGKETQYF.

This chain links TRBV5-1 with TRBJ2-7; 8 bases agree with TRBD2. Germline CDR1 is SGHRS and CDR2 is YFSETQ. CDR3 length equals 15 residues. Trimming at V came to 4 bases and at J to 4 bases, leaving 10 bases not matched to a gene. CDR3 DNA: TGCGCCAGCAGCATCAGGGGTAGCGGGACATACGAGCAGTACTTC. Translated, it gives CASSIRGSGTYEQYF.

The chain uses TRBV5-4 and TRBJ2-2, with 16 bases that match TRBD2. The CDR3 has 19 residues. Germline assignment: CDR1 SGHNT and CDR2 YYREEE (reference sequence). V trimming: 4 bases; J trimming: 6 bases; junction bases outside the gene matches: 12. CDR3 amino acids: CASSASGTSGRAGAGELFF. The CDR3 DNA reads TGTGCCAGCAGCGCGTCCGGGACTAGCGGGAGGGCCGGGGCCGGGGAGCTGTTTTTT.

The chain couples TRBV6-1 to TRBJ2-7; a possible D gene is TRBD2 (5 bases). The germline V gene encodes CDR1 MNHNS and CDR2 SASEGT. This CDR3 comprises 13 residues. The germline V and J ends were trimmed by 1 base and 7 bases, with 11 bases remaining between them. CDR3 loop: CASSEVEVGEQYF. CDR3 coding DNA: TGTGCCAGCAGTGAAGTGGAGGTAGGGGAGCAGTACTTC.

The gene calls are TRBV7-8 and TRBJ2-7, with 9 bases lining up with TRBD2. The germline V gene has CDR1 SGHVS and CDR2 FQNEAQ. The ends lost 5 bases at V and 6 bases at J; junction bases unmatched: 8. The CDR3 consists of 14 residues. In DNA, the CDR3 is TGTGCCAGCAGCCTCTCGGGACTAGCCGGCGAGCAGTACTTC. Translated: CASSLSGLAGEQYF.